Listed below are T cell receptor beta chains from one sample, sequenced in a study of blood T cells in healthy people across ages. TCRdb called the 5' RACE reads again in MiXCR, with one record for every CDR3 protein. The sample yields some 1,800,000 distinct CDR3 sequences, around 40% seen once. The source material was blood. The receptors shown here come from a human donor in good health. Both conserved end residues are part of each CDR3. D genes are given only for firm matches. Rows may omit the clone size; those that give it use once, few, many or a size class.

V gene: TRBV7-6; J gene: TRBJ2-5; clone size: few; D gene: .; CDR3 DNA: TGTGCCAGCAGCTTAGTGGGGCATCGGGAGACCCAGTACTTC; CDR3 protein: CASSLVGHRETQYF
V gene: TRBV12-3/TRBV12-4; J gene: TRBJ2-7; clone size: .; D gene: .; CDR3 DNA: TGTGCCAGCAGTTTATATACAGGAGGCGAGCAGTACTTC; CDR3 protein: CASSLYTGGEQYF
V gene: TRBV7-9; J gene: TRBJ1-2; clone size: .; D gene: .; CDR3 DNA: TGTGCCAGCAGCGTATCACAGGGTTGGCATGGCTACACCTTC; CDR3 protein: CASSVSQGWHGYTF
V gene: TRBV4-3; J gene: TRBJ1-6; clone size: many; D gene: .; CDR3 DNA: TGCGCCAGCAGCCAAGAGGGACTGAGGGCCTATAACTATAATTCACCCCTCCACTTT; CDR3 protein: CASSQEGLRAYNYNSPLHF
V gene: TRBV7-9; J gene: TRBJ1-5; clone size: few; D gene: TRBD1; CDR3 DNA: TGTGCCAGCAGCTTATACCGGGACAGGGGGGATCAGCCCCAGCATTTT; CDR3 protein: CASSLYRDRGDQPQHF
V gene: TRBV10-3; J gene: TRBJ2-7; clone size: few; D gene: .; CDR3 DNA: TGTGCCATCAGTGAGTCGGGGTGGGCTTGGCAGTACTTC; CDR3 protein: CAISESGWAWQYF
V gene: TRBV24-1; J gene: TRBJ2-1; clone size: .; D gene: .; CDR3 DNA: TGTGCCACCAATGAACGAGGCCCGGAGGGCTACAATGAGCAGTTCTTC; CDR3 protein: CATNERGPEGYNEQFF
V gene: TRBV29-1; J gene: TRBJ2-1; clone size: .; D gene: TRBD2; CDR3 DNA: TGCAGCGTTGAAGGTGCGGAGGGACTAGGTAGCTCCTACAATGAGCAGTTCTTC; CDR3 protein: CSVEGAEGLGSSYNEQFF
V gene: TRBV7-2; J gene: TRBJ1-5; clone size: .; D gene: TRBD1; CDR3 DNA: TGTGCCAGCAGCTGGACAGGGGGCGCGAATCAGCCCCAGCATTTT; CDR3 protein: CASSWTGGANQPQHF
V gene: TRBV6-5; J gene: TRBJ2-1; clone size: .; D gene: .; CDR3 DNA: TGTGCCAGCAGTTACACGCTAGAAAGGAATGAGCAGTTCTTC; CDR3 protein: CASSYTLERNEQFF
V gene: TRBV12-3/TRBV12-4; J gene: TRBJ2-3; clone size: few; D gene: TRBD1; CDR3 DNA: TGTGCCAGCAGTCCTGGGACAGGGATTTCACGGACAGATACGCAGTATTTT; CDR3 protein: CASSPGTGISRTDTQYF
V gene: TRBV10-3; J gene: TRBJ2-7; clone size: .; D gene: .; CDR3 DNA: TGTGCCATCAGTATAGACACGATCGGCTACGAGCAGTACTTC; CDR3 protein: CAISIDTIGYEQYF
V gene: TRBV4-3; J gene: TRBJ2-3; clone size: .; D gene: TRBD2; CDR3 DNA: TGCGCCAGCAGCCCCGGGGTAGCGGGTGCTAGCACAGATACGCAGTATTTT; CDR3 protein: CASSPGVAGASTDTQYF
V gene: TRBV3-1; J gene: TRBJ1-2; clone size: few; D gene: .; CDR3 DNA: TGTGCCAGCAGCCTAACCACCGTAGTCTCTAACTATGGCTACACCTTC; CDR3 protein: CASSLTTVVSNYGYTF
V gene: TRBV20-1; J gene: TRBJ2-3; clone size: .; D gene: TRBD2; CDR3 DNA: TGCAGTGCAGGAGCGGGGGAGTACACAGATACGCAGTATTTT; CDR3 protein: CSAGAGEYTDTQYF
V gene: TRBV29-1; J gene: TRBJ2-5; clone size: .; D gene: TRBD1; CDR3 DNA: TGCAGCGTCGACAGGGGGGAAGAAGAGACCCAGTACTTC; CDR3 protein: CSVDRGEEETQYF
V gene: TRBV4-1; J gene: TRBJ2-7; clone size: few; D gene: TRBD2; CDR3 DNA: TGCGCCAGCAGCCCCATTAAGGGAGCGGGGGGGGGCTCCTACGAGCAGTACTTC; CDR3 protein: CASSPIKGAGGGSYEQYF
V gene: TRBV4-3; J gene: TRBJ1-1; clone size: .; D gene: .; CDR3 DNA: TGCGCCAGCAGCCCTTTGAACAGCCCGTCGACAGCTTTCTTT; CDR3 protein: CASSPLNSPSTAFF
V gene: TRBV10-3; J gene: TRBJ1-1; clone size: .; D gene: TRBD1; CDR3 DNA: TGTGCCATCAGACCTGGGACAGGGAACACTGAAGCTTTCTTT; CDR3 protein: CAIRPGTGNTEAFF
V gene: TRBV10-3; J gene: TRBJ1-2; clone size: .; D gene: .; CDR3 DNA: TGTGCCATCAGTGAAGGGAACTATGACTACACCTTC; CDR3 protein: CAISEGNYDYTF
V gene: TRBV4-2; J gene: TRBJ2-1; clone size: .; D gene: .; CDR3 DNA: TGTGCCAGCAGCCAAGCGGGAGAGGGGGACATCCTTGAGCAGTTCTTC; CDR3 protein: CASSQAGEGDILEQFF
V gene: TRBV29-1; J gene: TRBJ1-1; clone size: few; D gene: TRBD1; CDR3 DNA: TGCAGCGTTACTCGGGACAGGGCGGACACTGAAGCTTTCTTT; CDR3 protein: CSVTRDRADTEAFF
V gene: TRBV3-1; J gene: TRBJ2-1; clone size: few; D gene: .; CDR3 DNA: TGTGCCAGCAGCCAAGGGGGGGGCCGGGGAAATGAGCAGTTCTTC; CDR3 protein: CASSQGGGRGNEQFF
V gene: TRBV12-3/TRBV12-4; J gene: TRBJ1-1; clone size: many; D gene: .; CDR3 DNA: TGTGCCAGCAGATATCTCTCAGGGTCTTTGGAAGCTTTCTTT; CDR3 protein: CASRYLSGSLEAFF
V gene: TRBV29-1; J gene: TRBJ1-1; clone size: few; D gene: .; CDR3 DNA: TGCAGCGTTGCTCAGGGGCCCACTGAAGCTTTCTTT; CDR3 protein: CSVAQGPTEAFF
V gene: TRBV7-9; J gene: TRBJ1-2; clone size: .; D gene: TRBD1; CDR3 DNA: TGTGCCAGCAGCTTAGAACAGGGGGCGCGAGGCTACACCTTC; CDR3 protein: CASSLEQGARGYTF
V gene: TRBV7-9; J gene: TRBJ2-5; clone size: few; D gene: .; CDR3 DNA: TGTGCCAGCAGCCCAGCGGACAGTCATCCCCTGGGTGAGCAGTACTTC; CDR3 protein: CASSPADSHPLGEQYF
V gene: TRBV7-9; J gene: TRBJ1-2; clone size: .; D gene: .; CDR3 DNA: TGTGCCAGCAGCCTTACGGCGGGGGGCTATGGCTACACCTTC; CDR3 protein: CASSLTAGGYGYTF
V gene: TRBV10-3; J gene: TRBJ2-7; clone size: .; D gene: .; CDR3 DNA: TGTGCCATCGGCCAGGGAAAGCCTTACGAGCAGTACTTC; CDR3 protein: CAIGQGKPYEQYF
V gene: TRBV12-3/TRBV12-4; J gene: TRBJ2-7; clone size: .; D gene: TRBD1; CDR3 DNA: TGTGCCAGCAGTTTAGCCTTTGTCTTCCCCGGGACAGTTTCCTACGAGCAGTACTTC; CDR3 protein: CASSLAFVFPGTVSYEQYF
V gene: TRBV28; J gene: TRBJ1-1; clone size: .; D gene: .; CDR3 DNA: TGTGCCAGCAGTTTATCTCGTTACATGAACACTGAAGCTTTCTTT; CDR3 protein: CASSLSRYMNTEAFF
V gene: TRBV6-2/TRBV6-3; J gene: TRBJ1-5; clone size: .; D gene: TRBD1; CDR3 DNA: TGTGCCAGCAGTTACCAGACAGGGGAAGTGATGCCCCAGCATTTT; CDR3 protein: CASSYQTGEVMPQHF
V gene: TRBV6-2/TRBV6-3; J gene: TRBJ2-3; clone size: .; D gene: .; CDR3 DNA: TGTGCCAGCAGTTTAATTAGAATCAGCACAGATACGCAGTATTTT; CDR3 protein: CASSLIRISTDTQYF
V gene: TRBV12-3/TRBV12-4; J gene: TRBJ2-5; clone size: many; D gene: .; CDR3 DNA: TGTGCCAGCAGTTTACTAGCGACCGTTCAAGAGACCCAGTACTTC; CDR3 protein: CASSLLATVQETQYF
V gene: TRBV6-5; J gene: TRBJ2-7; clone size: few; D gene: TRBD2; CDR3 DNA: TGTGCCAGCAGTTACTCTAGGGGAGGGTTCTACGAGCAGTACTTC; CDR3 protein: CASSYSRGGFYEQYF
V gene: TRBV20-1; J gene: TRBJ1-5; clone size: .; D gene: TRBD1; CDR3 DNA: TGCAGTGCCACCTCCGGGACAGGTTACCCCAAGCATTTT; CDR3 protein: CSATSGTGYPKHF
V gene: TRBV7-8; J gene: TRBJ1-1; clone size: once; D gene: .; CDR3 DNA: TGTGCCAGCAGCTTTCACGACAGGACGAACACTGAAGCTTTCTTT; CDR3 protein: CASSFHDRTNTEAFF
V gene: TRBV2; J gene: TRBJ2-1; clone size: .; D gene: .; CDR3 DNA: TGTGCCAGCAGTGTTGTCAGGTCGAATGAGCAGTTCTTC; CDR3 protein: CASSVVRSNEQFF
V gene: TRBV6-2/TRBV6-3; J gene: TRBJ2-7; clone size: .; D gene: TRBD1; CDR3 DNA: TGTGCCCGCAGCCCCAGGGGGCCCCTCTCCTACGAGCAGTACTTC; CDR3 protein: CARSPRGPLSYEQYF
V gene: TRBV7-2; J gene: TRBJ2-1; clone size: .; D gene: .; CDR3 DNA: TGTGCCAGCAGCTTGCTTGGGCGGCCCTACAATGAGCAGTTCTTC; CDR3 protein: CASSLLGRPYNEQFF
V gene: TRBV15; J gene: TRBJ1-4; clone size: few; D gene: .; CDR3 DNA: TGTGCCACCAGCAGAGAGACAGCAACTAATGAAAAACTGTTTTTT; CDR3 protein: CATSRETATNEKLFF
V gene: TRBV28; J gene: TRBJ1-5; clone size: .; D gene: TRBD1; CDR3 DNA: TGTGCCAGCAGGGGGGGACAGCACAATCAGCCCCAGCATTTT; CDR3 protein: CASRGGQHNQPQHF
V gene: TRBV6-5; J gene: TRBJ2-7; clone size: .; D gene: .; CDR3 DNA: TGTGCCAGCAGTTACTCGATGCTTGAAGACTACGAGCAGTACTTC; CDR3 protein: CASSYSMLEDYEQYF
V gene: TRBV3-1; J gene: TRBJ2-1; clone size: few; D gene: TRBD1; CDR3 DNA: TGTGCCAGCAGCCCTCGGGACAGGGGTATGAATGAGCAGTTCTTC; CDR3 protein: CASSPRDRGMNEQFF
V gene: TRBV7-8; J gene: TRBJ1-3; clone size: few; D gene: .; CDR3 DNA: TGTGCCAGCAGCTTGGGGCCCATAGGAAACACCATATATTTT; CDR3 protein: CASSLGPIGNTIYF
V gene: TRBV28; J gene: TRBJ1-5; clone size: .; D gene: TRBD1; CDR3 DNA: TGTGCCAGCAGTACGCACCGGGACAGAATTTTGTCCCAGCCCCAGCATTTT; CDR3 protein: CASSTHRDRILSQPQHF
V gene: TRBV6-1; J gene: TRBJ2-7; clone size: .; D gene: TRBD2; CDR3 DNA: TGTGCCAGCAGGCCGCGGACTAGCGGGGGCGAGCAGTACTTC; CDR3 protein: CASRPRTSGGEQYF
V gene: TRBV28; J gene: TRBJ2-5; clone size: .; D gene: TRBD1; CDR3 DNA: TGTGTGACAGGGGGCATACGAGAGACCCAGTACTTC; CDR3 protein: CVTGGIRETQYF
V gene: TRBV7-9; J gene: TRBJ2-5; clone size: few; D gene: .; CDR3 DNA: TGTGCCAGCAGCTCCGGACACGGTGCGGAAGAGACCCAGTACTTC; CDR3 protein: CASSSGHGAEETQYF
V gene: TRBV20-1; J gene: TRBJ2-7; clone size: few; D gene: .; CDR3 DNA: TGCAGTGGGGAAAGGGGGGGAACCTACGAGCAGTACTTC; CDR3 protein: CSGERGGTYEQYF
V gene: TRBV20-1; J gene: TRBJ2-3; clone size: few; D gene: TRBD2; CDR3 DNA: TGCAGTGCTGGTGGGGGGGCTAGCGGGAGATATACGCAGTATTTT; CDR3 protein: CSAGGGASGRYTQYF
V gene: TRBV7-2; J gene: TRBJ1-2; clone size: .; D gene: .; CDR3 DNA: TGTGCCAGCAGCTTGCCAGGCAGTTGGTATGGCTACACCTTC; CDR3 protein: CASSLPGSWYGYTF
V gene: TRBV19; J gene: TRBJ1-1; clone size: few; D gene: .; CDR3 DNA: TGTGCCAGTAGTATCGGGGGTACGAACACTGAAGCTTTCTTT; CDR3 protein: CASSIGGTNTEAFF
V gene: TRBV9; J gene: TRBJ1-1; clone size: few; D gene: TRBD1; CDR3 DNA: TGTGCCAGCAGCGGACAGGGAGGCTCGAACACTGAAGCTTTCTTT; CDR3 protein: CASSGQGGSNTEAFF
V gene: TRBV10-3; J gene: TRBJ2-7; clone size: .; D gene: .; CDR3 DNA: TGTGCCATCAGGGTATCCTTAACAGGTTCCGGTGAGCAGTACTTC; CDR3 protein: CAIRVSLTGSGEQYF
V gene: TRBV27; J gene: TRBJ2-3; clone size: .; D gene: TRBD1; CDR3 DNA: TGTGCCAGCAGTTTACTCAGTCGACAGGGGGTTTTAGATACGCAGTATTTT; CDR3 protein: CASSLLSRQGVLDTQYF
V gene: TRBV7-2; J gene: TRBJ2-7; clone size: .; D gene: TRBD1; CDR3 DNA: TGTGCCAGCAGCTTATTTATACAATCCAGGGGGCTAGGCTACGAGCAGTACTTC; CDR3 protein: CASSLFIQSRGLGYEQYF
V gene: TRBV19; J gene: TRBJ1-1; clone size: .; D gene: TRBD1; CDR3 DNA: TGTGCCAGTAGGGGACAGGGGGGTGAGGCTTTCTTT; CDR3 protein: CASRGQGGEAFF
V gene: TRBV6-6; J gene: TRBJ2-1; clone size: few; D gene: .; CDR3 DNA: TGTGCCAGCAGTTACGACAGTCTCAATGAGCAGTTCTTC; CDR3 protein: CASSYDSLNEQFF